Following are 31 T cell receptor beta chains from one sample sequenced in a study of a mutant IDH1 vaccine in newly diagnosed glioma. Assay used: immunoSEQ multiplex PCR; TCRdb lists only in-frame clones, some missing. The sample yields tens of thousands of clones, more than 70% seen once. Their antigen targets remain unknown. Time point here: week 5, during vaccination. Topical imiquimod was applied with each vaccine dose, which held 300 ug of mutant IDH1 20-mer peptide. This material consisted of PBMCs, taken from a glioma patient whose treatment included an IDH1 peptide vaccine. Receptors originate from a young man with glioma.

The CDR3 nucleotides read TGTGCCAGCAGTCGACTAGCGGGAATTACAGATACGCAGTATTTT. This codes for CASSRLAGITDTQYF. The genes are TRBV6-5 and TRBJ2-3; 11 nucleotides align to TRBD2. Germline V CDR1 and CDR2: MNHEY, SVGAGI. This CDR3 has 15 amino acids. V was pared by 5 bases and J by 3 bases, with 4 bases of the junction left unmatched.

J is TRBJ1-1 and V is TRBV19; D uncertain. This CDR3 is built from 11 residues. Germline values: CDR1 LNHDA, CDR2 SQIVND (reference sequence). Trimming pared 3 bases from V and 6 bases from J, leaving 5 bases between. The CDR3 nucleotides read TGTGCCAGTAGTATTGCGGCTGAAGCTTTCTTT. It specifies CASSIAAEAFF.

This rearrangement joins TRBV10-3 to TRBJ2-3, with D perhaps assigned TRBD1 or TRBD2 (6 bases each). This CDR3 is 15 amino acids long. V was pared by 3 bases and J by 2 bases, with 12 bases between. CDR1 is ENHRY and CDR2 is SYGVKD in the germline V gene. CDR3 amino acids: CAISDKGGSTDTQYF. CDR3 sequence (DNA): TGTGCCATCAGTGATAAGGGGGGCTCCACAGATACGCAGTATTTT.

On this clone: The junction shows a germline mismatch at one end, possibly a read error. This chain connects TRBV30 to TRBJ2-5; 8 nucleotides line up with TRBD2. This CDR3 is built from 11 residues. Germline-derived CDR1 and CDR2 are GTSNPN and SVGIG (reference sequence). The CDR3 sequence: CAWTTGTSLHF. The CDR3 DNA sequence: TGTGCCTGGACGACCGGGACTAGTCTCCACTTC. The variable domain in full, with the rest retrieved from reference TRBV30 and TRBJ2-5, is SQTIHQWPATLVQPVGSPLSLECTVEGTSNPNLYWYRQAAGRGLQLLFYSVGIGQISSEVPQNLSASRPQDRQFILSSKKLLLSDSGFYLCAWTTGTSLHFGPGTRLLVL.

The V call is TRBV27, the J call TRBJ1-1, with TRBD1 matching 10 bases. V was pared by 5 bases and J by 0 bases, with 6 bases of the junction left unmatched. The CDR3 sequence is 16 residues long. From germline, CDR1 is MNHEY and CDR2 SMNVEV (reference sequence). The CDR3 loop is CASSPGQGQMNTEAFF. CDR3 sequence (DNA): TGTGCCAGCAGTCCGGGACAGGGGCAGATGAACACTGAAGCTTTCTTT.

J is TRBJ1-1 and V is TRBV28; TRBD1 might be the D (6 bases). Germline V lookup: CDR1 MDHEN, CDR2 SYDVKM. The CDR3 runs 14 residues. V gave up 4 bases and J gave up 1 base, with 10 bases separating them. CDR3 residues: CASSSGHPNTEAFF. CDR3 sequence (DNA): TGTGCCAGCAGTTCGGGACACCCGAACACTGAAGCTTTCTTT. The variable domain in full, with the rest retrieved from reference TRBV28 and TRBJ1-1, is DVKVTQSSRYLVKRTGEKVFLECVQDMDHENMFWYRQDPGLGLRLIYFSYDVKMKEKGDIPEGYSVSREKKERFSLILESASTNQTSMYLCASSSGHPNTEAFFGQGTRLTVV.

The chain joins TRBV6-5 to TRBJ1-1; 8 bases line up with TRBD1. The CDR3 runs to 15 residues. Germline-derived CDR1 and CDR2 are MNHEY and SVGAGI. Trimming at V came to 2 bases and at J to 4 bases, leaving 6 bases not matched to a gene. This chain's CDR3 is CASSYEAGGPTEAFF. The CDR3 coding sequence is TGTGCCAGCAGTTACGAGGCAGGGGGCCCCACTGAAGCTTTCTTT.

This clone was seen more than once but under ten times. CDR3 bases: TGTGCCAGCAGTGAACAGGGGCTTGCCTACGAGCAGTACTTC. It translates to CASSEQGLAYEQYF. V is TRBV2 and J is TRBJ2-7; maybe TRBD1 (6 bases). V gave up 2 bases and J gave up 2 bases, with 10 bases separating them. Germline V gene sequence: CDR1 SNHLY, CDR2 FYNNEI. The CDR3 is made up of 14 amino acids.

The rearrangement uses TRBV9 and TRBJ2-3; D ambiguous. V dropped 3 bases and J dropped 6 bases, with 11 bases sitting between them. CDR1 is SGDLS, CDR2 YYNGEE, per germline. The length of the CDR3 is 13 residues. The CDR3 nucleotides are TGTGCCAGCAGCGAGGGCCCCGGGGATACGCAGTATTTT. This sequence encodes CASSEGPGDTQYF. Together with reference TRBV9 and TRBJ2-3, the CDR3 gives the full variable domain: DSGVTQTPKHLITATGQRVTLRCSPRSGDLSVYWYQQSLDQGLQFLIQYYNGEERAKGNILERFSAQQFPDLHSELNLSSLELGDSALYFCASSEGPGDTQYFGPGTRLTVL.

V and J are TRBV19 and TRBJ2-1; TRBD1 or TRBD2 may be the D gene (6 bases each). Between the trimmed V and J ends, which lost 7 bases and 9 bases, there was a span of 19 bases. The V gene's germline CDR1 is LNHDA and CDR2 SQIVND (reference sequence). The CDR3 is made up of 14 amino acids. The CDR3 DNA follows: TGTGCCAGTAATCCCGCGGTAGGGGGGATTGAGCAGTTCTTC. This encodes CASNPAVGGIEQFF. Based on the CDR3 plus reference TRBV19 and TRBJ2-1, the full variable domain is DGGITQSPKYLFRKEGQNVTLSCEQNLNHDAMYWYRQDPGQGLRLIYYSQIVNDFQKGDIAEGYSVSREKKESFPLTVTSAQKNPTAFYLCASNPAVGGIEQFFGPGTRLTVL.

This clone was observed a single time. The V call is TRBV18, the J call TRBJ2-5; TRBD1 is a possible D gene (7 bases). Germline V gene sequence: CDR1 KGHSH, CDR2 LQKENI. The CDR3 sequence is 15 residues long. Trimming stripped 3 bases from V and 5 bases from J, with 16 bases between. The CDR3 protein is CASSPGTERGETQYF. The CDR3 DNA reads as TGTGCCAGCTCACCGGGGACAGAACGGGGGGAGACCCAGTACTTC.

The chain couples TRBV6-1 to TRBJ1-2, with D unresolved. Germline lookup yields CDR1 MNHNS and CDR2 SASEGT. V lost 3 bases and J lost 8, with 13 bases in between. This CDR3 is built from 13 residues. CDR3 loop: CASSDQLVSGYTF. Written as DNA, the CDR3 is TGTGCCAGCAGTGATCAGCTTGTATCGGGCTACACCTTC.

The CDR3 loop reads CASSQSEPPGLGNTIYF. The CDR3 DNA is TGCGCCAGCAGCCAATCCGAGCCCCCGGGCCTCGGAAACACCATATATTTT. The gene calls are TRBV4-1 and TRBJ1-3; D unresolved. Germline V lookup: CDR1 MGHRA, CDR2 YSYEKL. The CDR3 runs to 17 residues. V lost 2 bases to trimming and J lost 4 bases, with 18 bases between them.

This sequence joins TRBV7-9 and TRBJ2-2, with 11 bases fitting TRBD1. This CDR3 region has 14 residues. CDR1 and CDR2 (germline): SEHNR, FQNEAQ (reference sequence). Germline trimming cut 5 bases from V and 4 bases from J; bases unmatched to any gene: 0. The CDR3 region is CASSGTGGTGELFF. In DNA, the CDR3 is TGTGCCAGCAGCGGGACAGGGGGCACCGGGGAGCTGTTTTTT.

This chain uses TRBV29-1 with TRBJ2-1, with 9 bases fitting TRBD2. Germline-derived CDR1 and CDR2 are SQVTM and ANQGSEA. The V segment lost 3 bases and the J segment 2 bases; nucleotides outside the gene matches: 2. This CDR3 is 14 amino acids long. The CDR3 spells CSVEGGRAYNEQFF. The CDR3 nucleotides are TGCAGCGTTGAGGGCGGGAGGGCCTACAATGAGCAGTTCTTC.

The chain combines TRBV4-3 with TRBJ1-5; D not resolved. Germline loops: CDR1 LGHNA, CDR2 YSLEER. The CDR3 covers 13 residues. Trimming shortened V by 0 bases and J by 7 bases, and 7 bases separated the two germline ends. The CDR3 region has the DNA TGCGCCAGCAGCCAAGATTCTGGCCAGCCCCAGCATTTT. As protein: CASSQDSGQPQHF.

The chain carries TRBV5-1 and TRBJ2-7, with 10 bases fitting TRBD2. The CDR3 runs 18 residues. Germline CDR1 reads SGHRS; CDR2 reads YFSETQ. V lost 4 bases to trimming and J lost 2 bases; unmatched junction nucleotides: 15. The CDR3 is CASSLGLAGARVAYEQYF. DNA for the CDR3: TGCGCCAGCAGCCTTGGGCTAGCGGGAGCTAGAGTCGCCTACGAGCAGTACTTC.

V usage is TRBV4-1 and J usage is TRBJ2-2; TRBD2 agrees at 10 bases. Looked up from germline, CDR1 is MGHRA and CDR2 is YSYEKL. The CDR3 loop spans 16 amino acids. With V trimmed by 2 bases and J by 4 bases, 4 bases remained unmatched. The CDR3, as DNA: TGCGCCAGCAGCCAACTAGCGGGAGCCACCACCGGGGAGCTGTTTTTT. It translates to CASSQLAGATTGELFF.

The chain joins TRBV7-2 to TRBJ1-1, with D maybe TRBD1 (6 bases). Germline V gene sequence: CDR1 SGHTA, CDR2 FQGNSA. Trimming shortened V by 5 bases and J by 0 bases, and 13 bases separated the two germline ends. The CDR3 spans 15 residues. The CDR3 DNA follows: TGTGCCAGCAGCAAGGACAGTACCATGAACACTGAAGCTTTCTTT. Encoded protein: CASSKDSTMNTEAFF. The full variable domain, with the rest looked up from reference TRBV7-2 and TRBJ1-1, is GAGVSQSPSNKVTEKGKDVELRCDPISGHTALYWYRQSLGQGLEFLIYFQGNSAPDKSGLPSDRFSAERTGGSVSTLTIQRTQQEDSAVYLCASSKDSTMNTEAFFGQGTRLTVV.

The chain couples TRBV5-1 to TRBJ2-2; 10 nucleotides agree with TRBD1. CDR3 size: 15 residues. Germline trimming cut 6 bases from V and 6 bases from J; bases unmatched to any gene: 8. Germline lookup yields CDR1 SGHRS and CDR2 YFSETQ. The DNA for the CDR3 is TGCGCCAGCACCCTGCCGACAGGGGGCTCCGGGGAGCTGTTTTTT. The encoded protein is CASTLPTGGSGELFF.

The chain has TRBV4-1 and TRBJ1-1, with D maybe TRBD1 (5 bases). CDR3 length equals 13 residues. Trimming shortened V by 3 bases and J by 11 bases, and 16 bases separated the two germline ends. Germline lookup yields CDR1 MGHRA and CDR2 YSYEKL. The CDR3 sequence: CASSHWDGRSAFF. In DNA, the CDR3 is TGCGCCAGCAGCCACTGGGACGGCCGGTCCGCTTTCTTT.

V and J are TRBV29-1 and TRBJ1-5, with D perhaps TRBD1 (6 bases). This CDR3 is 13 amino acids long. Per germline, CDR1 SQVTM and CDR2 ANQGSEA. Between the trimmed V and J ends, which lost 6 bases and 2 bases, there was a span of 11 bases. Written as DNA, the CDR3 is TGCAGCGTGTCACAGGGAGGCAATCAGCCCCAGCATTTT. Translation: CSVSQGGNQPQHF.

J is TRBJ2-1 and V is TRBV2, with 11 nucleotides matching TRBD2. CDR1 and CDR2 from the germline V gene are SNHLY and FYNNEI. This CDR3 has 15 amino acids. J lost 5 bases, V lost 6 bases, and 6 bases had no gene match. CDR3: CASRFGTSGNNEQFF. In DNA form, the CDR3 reads TGTGCCAGCAGATTTGGGACTAGCGGCAACAATGAGCAGTTCTTC.

For this clone: Other DNA sequences in the sample encode the same CDR3. The chain employs TRBV30 and TRBJ1-4; D perhaps matches TRBD1 (5 bases). This CDR3 is 12 amino acids long. V was trimmed by 3 bases and J by 8 bases, leaving 10 bases between them. The germline V gene has CDR1 GTSNPN and CDR2 SVGIG (reference sequence). The DNA of the CDR3 is TGTGCCTGGAGCGCAGACAGAGAAAAACTGTTTTTT. It codes for CAWSADREKLFF.

This clone came up a few times. The V gene is TRBV29-1, the J gene TRBJ1-1; 9 nucleotides match TRBD1. The CDR3 spans 13 residues. Unmatched junction bases numbered 5, after V lost 4 bases and J lost 5 bases. The germline V gene has CDR1 SQVTM and CDR2 ANQGSEA. The CDR3 loop is CSVATGGITEAFF. CDR3 nucleotides: TGCAGCGTTGCGACAGGGGGTATAACTGAAGCTTTCTTT.

The chain uses TRBV2 and TRBJ1-2, with no clear D. Germline lookup yields CDR1 SNHLY and CDR2 FYNNEI. This CDR3 has 12 amino acids. The V end lost 10 bases, the J end lost 2 bases, and 11 bases lay between the germline ends. CDR3 bases: TGTGCCACCCAAAGGAGAAACTATGGCTACACCTTC. This encodes CATQRRNYGYTF.

The V gene is TRBV27, the J gene TRBJ1-2, with D possibly being TRBD1 (6 bases). With 3 bases removed from V and 2 bases from J, the gap between germline ends came to 16 bases. The CDR3 is 16 amino acids. Germline V lookup: CDR1 MNHEY, CDR2 SMNVEV (reference sequence). CDR3 DNA: TGTGCCAGCAGTTTCATGGGGGGAAGGGGGAACTATGGCTACACCTTC. Translating it yields CASSFMGGRGNYGYTF.

The chain joins TRBV5-6 to TRBJ2-5, with TRBD2 as a possible D gene (5 bases). This CDR3 spans 17 amino acids. The V end was cut by 4 bases, the J end by 3 bases, with 22 bases between. Germline V gene data show CDR1 as SGHDT and CDR2 as YYEEEE. The CDR3, as DNA: TGTGCCAGCAGCCCCCTGGCACGACGGACTGTCAAAGAGACCCAGTACTTC. It yields the protein CASSPLARRTVKETQYF.

The chain has TRBV5-6 and TRBJ1-1; D ambiguous. Trimming took off 3 bases at V and 4 bases at J, with 7 bases between the two ends. Looked up from germline, CDR1 is SGHDT and CDR2 is YYEEEE. CDR3 size: 12 residues. This CDR3 reads CASSSGVTEAFF. The CDR3 nucleotides read TGTGCCAGCAGCTCGGGAGTCACTGAAGCTTTCTTT.

J is TRBJ2-7 and V is TRBV14, with a tentative D call TRBD1 (5 bases). CDR1 and CDR2 (germline): SGHDN, FVKESK. V was clipped by 0 bases and J by 9 bases, with 12 bases between them. The CDR3 runs 13 residues. The CDR3 reads CASSQDWQGTQYF. The CDR3 DNA sequence: TGTGCCAGCAGCCAAGATTGGCAGGGTACGCAGTACTTC. The full variable domain, completed using reference TRBV14 and TRBJ2-7, is EAGVTQFPSHSVIEKGQTVTLRCDPISGHDNLYWYRRVMGKEIKFLLHFVKESKQDESGMPNNRFLAERTGGTYSTLKVQPAELEDSGVYFCASSQDWQGTQYFGPGTRLTVT.

The V and J genes are TRBV7-8 and TRBJ2-7; D gene unclear. CDR1 and CDR2 (germline): SGHVS, FQNEAQ. Trimming removed 5 bases from V and 7 bases from J, with 15 bases in between. CDR3 size: 13 residues. CDR3 in DNA: TGTGCCAGCAGCCCAGATCAGAGTCGGGAGCAGTACTTC. Amino acid sequence: CASSPDQSREQYF.